Below are 2 T cell receptor beta chains sequenced from a single sample in a study of blood T cell repertoires in COVID-19. Repertoires were generated with immunoSEQ multiplex PCR, while TCRdb's copy carries only in-frame clones and drops some. The sample shows about 180,000 clones, roughly nine tenths of them seen only once. The sample consisted of peripheral blood. These receptors were taken from a man between 18 and 29 years old who had recovered from COVID-19.

The chain carries TRBV18 and TRBJ1-6, with D hard to call. Germline values: CDR1 KGHSH, CDR2 LQKENI. This CDR3 region has 15 residues. V dropped 10 bases and J dropped 4 bases, with 17 bases sitting between them. The CDR3, as DNA: TGTGCCACCACGACGGGGTACGGTTATAATTCACCCCTCCACTTT. It codes for CATTTGYGYNSPLHF.

This chain links TRBV5-1 with TRBJ2-3; D possibly corresponds to TRBD1 (5 bases). CDR3 length equals 14 residues. V dropped 0 bases and J dropped 4 bases, with 9 bases sitting between them. Germline V lookup: CDR1 SGHRS, CDR2 YFSETQ. For the CDR3, the DNA is TGCGCCAGCAGCTTGGGGATAGGGGCAGATACGCAGTATTTT. Protein product: CASSLGIGADTQYF.